The rows below give T cell receptor beta chains drawn from one sample of a study of regulatory T cells in long-lasting Graves disease. TCRdb passed the multiplex PCR reads through MiXCR, listing each CDR3 protein once. The data show 450,000 or so distinct CDR3 sequences, with more than 20% seen just once and over 7.5% held by the top ten. The specimen comprised peripheral blood mononuclear cells (PBMCs), sampled when the disease was refractory, from a patient treated with antithyroid drugs. The source is a female donor with Graves disease. The CDR3 runs from the conserved cysteine through the conserved F or W. D genes are given only for firm matches. Rows give clone size only sometimes, using once, few, many, or a class for an expanded clone.

V gene	CDR3 length	D gene	clone size	J gene	CDR3 protein	CDR3 DNA
TRBV19	14	TRBD1	many	TRBJ2-4	CASSPGTGHNIQYF	TGTGCCAGTAGTCCGGGGACAGGGCACAACATTCAGTACTTC
TRBV14	22	-	few	TRBJ1-5	CASSQIGEIGTPSIHSNQPRHF	TGTGCCAGCAGCCAAATCGGCGAAATCGGGACTCCTTCCATCCATAGCAATCAGCCCCGGCATTTT
TRBV29-1	12	-	few	TRBJ2-2	CSVEKGTGELFF	TGCAGCGTTGAAAAGGGGACCGGGGAGCTGTTTTTT
TRBV28	15	TRBD2	-	TRBJ2-1	CASSSTLAGANEQFF	TGTGCCAGCAGCAGCACTCTAGCGGGAGCGAATGAGCAGTTCTTC
TRBV28	15	-	many	TRBJ1-5	CASSLWGAGDQPQHF	TGTGCCAGCAGTTTATGGGGGGCAGGGGATCAGCCCCAGCATTTT
TRBV6-2/TRBV6-3	14	-	-	TRBJ1-4	CASSYSGVEEKLFF	TGTGCCAGCAGTTACTCAGGGGTGGAAGAAAAACTGTTTTTT
TRBV5-1	16	TRBD2	-	TRBJ2-1	CASSLGGTRSSNEQFF	TGCGCCAGCAGCTTGGGTGGGACTAGGAGTTCCAATGAGCAGTTCTTC
TRBV5-1	14	-	many	TRBJ2-7	CASTFPGATYEQYF	TGCGCCAGCACCTTTCCCGGGGCCACCTACGAGCAGTACTTC
TRBV5-1	15	-	few	TRBJ1-6	CASSPSRGDNSPLHF	TGCGCCAGCAGCCCATCCCGGGGGGATAATTCACCCCTCCACTTT
TRBV11-2	16	-	-	TRBJ2-3	CASSFTPTASTDTRYF	TGTGCCAGCAGCTTCACCCCGACAGCTAGCACAGATACGCGGTATTTT